This TCR beta chain emerged from a study of CXCR3-negative and CXCR3-positive naive CD8 T cells. Overall study: The dataset comprises around 130 million TRB reads in total, with about 1.5 +/- 0.3 million reads per library.

The authors made the TRB cDNA libraries by 5' RACE using UMI labels. Using the 5' RACE reads, TCRdb records one entry per CDR3 protein without DNA. The sample data list under 55,000 distinct CDR3 sequences. As to this clonotype: The antigen is undetermined.

The germline V gene has CDR1 DFQATT and CDR2 SNEGSKA (reference sequence). CDR3 length equals 16 residues. Sorts performed in triplicate captured hundreds of thousands of cells each from every CD8+ T cell subset. Findings of the study overall: Memory CD8+ cells showed much lower diversity, while both naive subsets were comparably high.

This chain joins TRBV20-1 and TRBJ1-2; TCRdb's D call of TRBD1 is untestable without DNA. The receptor comes from a human donor in good health. Some clones in this sample may be carry-over from other donors' samples. Material: memory CD8+ T cells from blood. CDR3 loop: CSARDSRQGPGYGYTF.